This T cell receptor beta chain was captured by sequencing in a study of CD8 T cells in ankylosing spondylitis. Study-level findings and limits: Disease-associated clones were reportedly significantly overrepresented in matched ankylosing spondylitis synovial fluid. The disease-linked clones had a CD8+ phenotype and low blood frequencies.

Each CDR3 protein is one row after TCRdb ran MiXCR on the 5' RACE reads. Here the sample spans around 250,000 distinct CDR3 sequences, roughly 32% being singletons. CDR1 is SEHNR and CDR2 is FQNEAQ in the germline V gene (reference sequence). V gave up 2 bases and J gave up 4 bases, with 14 bases separating them. The CDR3 contains 15 residues. Points on this clonotype: What it recognizes is unknown.

The sequence was obtained from a male donor with ankylosing spondylitis or in good health (not recorded which). The sequencing sample was made of blood, either unsorted or a sorted T cell fraction (not recorded which). V and J are TRBV7-9 and TRBJ1-2; no firm D call. CDR3 sequence reads: CASSLSGSLSYGYTF. CDR3 coding DNA: TGTGCCAGCAGCTTATCCGGCAGCCTTTCCTATGGCTACACCTTC.